This TCR beta chain derives from a study of metastatic and nonmetastatic thyroid tumors. Overall study findings and caveats: Reports indicated that malignant thyroid tumors showed significantly higher TCR beta diversity than benign nodules did, in blood and tumor.

The CDR3 totals 13 residues. The ends were cut back, 1 base at V and 5 bases at J, with 9 bases in the middle. The V gene's germline CDR1 is SGHAT and CDR2 FQNNGV. Thyroid surgery was performed in patients who had received no treatment beforehand. The table lists this clone with a few counts. Antigen specificity is unknown. This may be a read error, as it is one base from a much larger clone. Source study methods: The authors used CDR3 differences across clinicopathological groups to build a distant-metastasis classifier for papillary thyroid cancer. TCRdb ran MiXCR on the PCR reads. TCRdb's processing, not the authors', yielded these V and J calls. The sample holds about 92,000 clones; about 15% are singletons and the top ten take roughly 3.9%.

The sequence was collected from a female donor with papillary thyroid cancer or a benign thyroid nodule (not recorded which). Some clones in this sample may be carry-over from other donors' samples. This rearrangement joins TRBV11-2 to TRBJ2-7; D is uncertain. The source material was blood. The CDR3 bases are TGTGCCAGCAGCTTAGTCCTGCGGCACGAGCAGTACTTC. This gives the protein CASSLVLRHEQYF.